This T cell receptor (beta chain) originates from a study of vaccination effects on CD4 cells after COVID-19. Clones were read by immunoSEQ multiplex PCR, and TCRdb kept only the in-frame ones, dropping some. The sample has around 44,000 clones; less than 85% are singletons. Judged by abundance, this clone is medium-sized (0.01 to 0.1%). Its antigen remains unidentified. Culture proceeded for nine to ten days, and CD4+ T cells were then isolated. Their SARS-CoV-2 infection, verified by PCR, occurred between March and December 2020. Participants received two doses of either the BNT162b2 or mRNA-1273 vaccine. Half-medium changes using IL-2 medium occurred on days 3 and 7. The sample consisted of CD4+ T cells from PBMCs cultured without peptide, taken after COVID-19 vaccination. This clonotype was sampled from a human donor who had a prior SARS-CoV-2 infection.

CDR3 nucleotides: TGTGCCAGCAGCTTGGACAGGGGGCGTGACATTCAGTACTTC. Amino acid sequence: CASSLDRGRDIQYF. J is TRBJ2-4 and V is TRBV5-8; 9 bases agree with TRBD1. The ends lost 0 bases at V and 8 bases at J; junction bases unmatched: 3. The CDR3 has 14 residues. Germline CDR1 reads SGHTS; CDR2 reads YDEGEE.